The 4 T cell receptor beta chains in this list originate from one sample, sequenced in a study of T cell changes during pregnancy in multiple sclerosis. Some clones are missing from TCRdb's copy, which holds only in-frame ones; the method was immunoSEQ multiplex PCR. This repertoire shows approximately 100,000 clones, about 94% found once; its top ten account for around 2.2%. This material consisted of peripheral blood, taken in the third trimester of pregnancy. All receptors come from a female donor with multiple sclerosis, enrolled in a pregnancy study.

The rearrangement uses TRBV14 and TRBJ2-2, with TRBD2 identical over 14 bases. The CDR3 sequence is 17 residues long. With 5 bases clipped from V and 4 bases from J, the junction kept 6 bases outside the gene matches. CDR1 and CDR2 from the germline V gene are SGHDN and FVKESK. CDR3 DNA: TGTGCCAGCAGCAAGGGACTAGCGGGAGAGGTCACCGGGGAGCTGTTTTTT. This gives the protein CASSKGLAGEVTGELFF.

The chain joins TRBV9 to TRBJ1-4; TRBD1 is a possible D gene (6 bases). CDR3 length: 15 residues. The V end was cut by 4 bases, the J end by 8 bases, with 18 bases between. Germline-derived CDR1 and CDR2 are SGDLS and YYNGEE. The CDR3 nucleotides are TGTGCCAGCAGCCCGGCGGGGGGCTTGGGGGAAAAACTGTTTTTT. It specifies CASSPAGGLGEKLFF.

This chain connects TRBV10-3 to TRBJ2-5; 11 bases fit TRBD2. Germline loops: CDR1 ENHRY, CDR2 SYGVKD. The CDR3 runs 14 residues. The V and J ends lost 8 bases and 3 bases, in that order; junction bases with no gene match: 5. This CDR3 is CAIGVAGGEETQYF. The CDR3 bases are TGTGCCATCGGCGTAGCGGGAGGGGAAGAGACCCAGTACTTC.

The chain carries TRBV4-1 and TRBJ1-2; D perhaps matches TRBD1 (5 bases). Germline loops: CDR1 MGHRA, CDR2 YSYEKL. The CDR3 totals 16 residues. V lost 4 bases and J lost 5, with 20 bases in between. In DNA form, the CDR3 reads TGCGCCAGCAGCCCTGTCGGGGGGATAGGTAATTATGGCTACACCTTC. Its translation is CASSPVGGIGNYGYTF.